This T cell receptor beta chain was observed in a study of T cells in narcolepsy. General observations from the study: HCRT-specific and TRIB2-specific autoreactive clonotypes appeared among same-patient CSF and blood CD4+ clonotypes.

Data came from immunoSEQ multiplex PCR; TCRdb stores just in-frame clones and leaves some out. The table shows approximately 26,000 clones, with roughly 80% occurring only once. This clone was recorded once. Its antigen remains unknown. The germline V gene has CDR1 LGHNA and CDR2 YNFKEQ. Trimming left V 4 bases short and J 0 bases short, with 11 bases between. The CDR3 covers 15 residues. The sequence was collected from a human donor in good health. V and J are TRBV4-2 and TRBJ2-3; D is perhaps TRBD2 (5 bases). Sequenced material: memory (CD45RA-) CD4+ T cells from blood. This chain's CDR3 is CASSLQRGSTDTQYF. The CDR3 DNA follows: TGTGCCAGCAGCCTCCAGAGAGGGAGCACAGATACGCAGTATTTT.